This is a list of T cell receptor beta chains from one sample in a study of graft-versus-host responses after intestinal transplantation. Here immunoSEQ multiplex PCR was the method, and the copy in TCRdb shows in-frame clones only, minus some. The top ten hold roughly 0.19% of the sample, which has roughly 130,000 clones, around 90% seen once. These receptors lack a known antigen. The sequencing here drew on unstimulated CD4+ T cells sorted from spleen or lymph node cells, taken before intestinal transplant. Receptor source: a human donor who received an intestinal transplant. Both conserved end residues are part of each CDR3. A D gene is named only where the DNA matches it firmly. Some rows mark clone size as missing; the rest say once, few, many or name a class of expanded clone.

J,D,size,V,CDR3,DNA
TRBJ2-7,-,-,TRBV28,CASSLIIYEQYF,TGTGCCAGCAGTCTCATCATATACGAGCAGTACTTC
TRBJ2-3,TRBD2,-,TRBV15,CATSRGSGLAGEGTQYF,TGTGCCACCAGCAGGGGGTCCGGCCTAGCGGGAGAAGGTACGCAGTATTTT
TRBJ1-1,-,once,TRBV28,CASNQPGWAPDTEAFF,TGTGCCAGCAATCAACCAGGGTGGGCGCCTGACACTGAAGCTTTCTTT
TRBJ1-4,TRBD1,-,TRBV6-6,CASSSQGAANEKLFF,TGTGCCAGCAGCTCGCAGGGGGCTGCTAATGAAAAACTGTTTTTT
TRBJ1-1,TRBD1,once,TRBV11-2,CASSTTGTNTEAFF,TGTGCCAGCAGCACGACAGGGACTAACACTGAAGCTTTCTTT
TRBJ2-7,-,-,TRBV28,CASRGSSYEQYF,TGTGCCAGCCGGGGTTCTTCCTACGAGCAGTACTTC
TRBJ2-7,-,once,TRBV7-9,CASSAGPYSYEQYF,TGTGCCAGCAGCGCCGGCCCCTACTCCTACGAGCAGTACTTC
TRBJ2-7,TRBD2,-,TRBV28,CASSLLAGGGYEQYF,TGTGCCAGCAGCCTACTAGCGGGAGGGGGCTACGAGCAGTACTTC
TRBJ2-1,TRBD2,-,TRBV9,CASSVGGVPAGDGNEQFF,TGTGCCAGCAGCGTAGGTGGGGTTCCAGCGGGAGATGGCAATGAGCAGTTCTTC
TRBJ2-6,-,once,TRBV4-1,CASSQVTGSSSGANVLTF,TGCGCCAGCAGCCAAGTTACCGGATCTTCCTCTGGGGCCAACGTCCTGACTTTC
TRBJ1-2,-,-,TRBV2,CASSAQEINGYTF,TGTGCCAGCAGTGCACAGGAAATCAATGGCTACACCTTC
TRBJ2-5,TRBD1,once,TRBV5-5,CASSLAGTGGETQYF,TGTGCCAGCAGCTTGGCCGGGACAGGTGGGGAGACCCAGTACTTC
TRBJ2-1,-,-,TRBV7-9,CASSLKNSLSYNEQFF,TGTGCCAGCAGCTTAAAGAACAGCCTCTCCTACAATGAGCAGTTCTTC
TRBJ2-4,-,-,TRBV7-2,CASSLNRATAKNIQYF,TGTGCCAGCAGCTTAAACAGGGCGACAGCCAAAAACATTCAGTACTTC
TRBJ2-1,-,-,TRBV6-4,CASSPQDRGEHNEQFF,TGTGCCAGCAGTCCCCAGGACAGAGGGGAACACAATGAGCAGTTCTTC
TRBJ2-5,TRBD2,once,TRBV9,CASSVGEGETQYF,TGTGCCAGCAGCGTAGGGGAGGGAGAGACCCAGTACTTC
TRBJ2-1,-,-,TRBV5-4,CASSRPTAYIPDEQFF,TGTGCCAGCAGCCGCCCGACAGCGTACATCCCCGATGAGCAGTTCTTC
TRBJ2-2,TRBD2,-,TRBV19,CASTPRSGSFGTGELFF,TGTGCCAGTACCCCTCGGAGCGGGAGTTTTGGCACCGGGGAGCTGTTTTTT
TRBJ2-1,TRBD2,-,TRBV4-2,CASSRALGGEGQFF,TGTGCCAGCAGCCGGGCCCTTGGGGGGGAGGGGCAGTTCTTC
TRBJ2-7,TRBD1,-,TRBV15,CATSRWTGGFHEQYF,TGTGCCACCAGCAGATGGACAGGGGGCTTCCACGAGCAGTACTTC
TRBJ1-4,-,once,TRBV11-2,CASSLAGTNEKLFF,TGTGCCAGCAGCTTAGCAGGGACTAATGAAAAACTGTTTTTT
TRBJ2-7,TRBD2,-,TRBV10-3,CAISDSLAGVVEQYF,TGTGCCATCAGTGACTCTCTAGCGGGAGTAGTCGAGCAGTACTTC
TRBJ1-5,-,-,TRBV29-1,CSVTDSFNQPQHF,TGCAGCGTGACAGACAGTTTCAATCAGCCCCAGCATTTT
TRBJ2-1,TRBD2,-,TRBV6-6,CASSYSPRLAYNEQFF,TGTGCCAGCAGCTACTCGCCTCGACTAGCATACAATGAGCAGTTCTTC
TRBJ1-1,-,-,TRBV7-7,CASSLGSTEAFF,TGTGCTAGCAGCTTAGGGAGTACTGAAGCTTTCTTT
TRBJ2-1,-,-,TRBV7-3,CASSFIVDNEQFF,TGTGCCAGCAGCTTTATAGTTGACAATGAGCAGTTCTTC
TRBJ2-3,-,-,TRBV12-5,CASGLVRGSADTQYF,TGTGCTAGTGGTTTGGTACGTGGCTCAGCAGATACGCAGTATTTT